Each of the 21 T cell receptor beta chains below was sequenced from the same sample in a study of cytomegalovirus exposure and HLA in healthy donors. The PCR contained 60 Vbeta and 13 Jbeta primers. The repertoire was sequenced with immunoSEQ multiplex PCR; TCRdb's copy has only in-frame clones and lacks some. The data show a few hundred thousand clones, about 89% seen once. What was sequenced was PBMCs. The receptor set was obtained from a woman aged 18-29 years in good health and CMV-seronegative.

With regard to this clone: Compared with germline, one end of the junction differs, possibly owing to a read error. The CDR3 here is CSSSSTTNYGYTF. The CDR3 coding sequence is TGTTCCAGCAGCTCGACAACTAACTATGGCTACACCTTC. The V call is TRBV7-9, the J call TRBJ1-2, with unresolved D. Germline V lookup: CDR1 SEHNR, CDR2 FQNEAQ (reference sequence). This CDR3 is 13 amino acids long.

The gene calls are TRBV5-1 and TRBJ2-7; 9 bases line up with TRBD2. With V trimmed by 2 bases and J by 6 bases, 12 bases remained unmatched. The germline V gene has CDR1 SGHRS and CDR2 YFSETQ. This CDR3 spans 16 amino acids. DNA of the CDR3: TGCGCCAGCAGCTTCTCGGGGTACGCGGGAGGGCGCGAGCAGTACTTC. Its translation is CASSFSGYAGGREQYF. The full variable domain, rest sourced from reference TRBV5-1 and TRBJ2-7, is KAGVTQTPRYLIKTRGQQVTLSCSPISGHRSVSWYQQTPGQGLQFLFEYFSETQRNKGNFPGRFSGRQFSNSRSEMNVSTLELGDSALYLCASSFSGYAGGREQYFGPGTRLTVT.

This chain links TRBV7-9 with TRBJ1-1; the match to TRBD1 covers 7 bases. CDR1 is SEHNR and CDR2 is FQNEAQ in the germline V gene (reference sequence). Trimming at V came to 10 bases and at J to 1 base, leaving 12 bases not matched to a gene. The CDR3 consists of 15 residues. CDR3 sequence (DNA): TGTGCCACCTTGTTTTTGGGGACAGCGAACACTGAAGCTTTCTTT. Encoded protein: CATLFLGTANTEAFF.

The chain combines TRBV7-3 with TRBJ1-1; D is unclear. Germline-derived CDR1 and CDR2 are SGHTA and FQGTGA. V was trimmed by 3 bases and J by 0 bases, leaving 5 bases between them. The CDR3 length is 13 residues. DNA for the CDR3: TGTGCCAGCAGCTTGTCGGTGAACACTGAAGCTTTCTTT. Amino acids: CASSLSVNTEAFF. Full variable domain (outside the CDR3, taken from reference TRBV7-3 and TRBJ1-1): GAGVSQTPSNKVTEKGKYVELRCDPISGHTALYWYRQSLGQGPEFLIYFQGTGAADDSGLPNDRFFAVRPEGSVSTLKIQRTERGDSAVYLCASSLSVNTEAFFGQGTRLTVV.

The CDR3 region is CASSPPSGRRYEQYF. The CDR3 DNA is TGTGCCAGCAGCCCCCCTAGCGGGAGAAGGTACGAGCAGTACTTC. This chain joins TRBV5-4 and TRBJ2-5; 10 bases line up with TRBD2. Judging by the DNA end, TRBJ2-7 fits better; the J call may be wrong. In germline, CDR1 is SGHNT, CDR2 YYREEE (reference sequence). CDR3 length: 15 amino acids.

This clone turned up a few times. CDR3 nucleotides: TGTGCCAGCGGAGGGGGGGACACCGGGGAGCTGTTTTTT. Its protein product is CASGGGDTGELFF. The chain has TRBV6-4 and TRBJ2-2, with a tentative D call TRBD2 (7 bases). V was cut by 8 bases and J by 3 bases, with 10 bases left in between. CDR1 is MRHNA, CDR2 SNTAGT, per germline. The CDR3 sequence is 13 residues long.

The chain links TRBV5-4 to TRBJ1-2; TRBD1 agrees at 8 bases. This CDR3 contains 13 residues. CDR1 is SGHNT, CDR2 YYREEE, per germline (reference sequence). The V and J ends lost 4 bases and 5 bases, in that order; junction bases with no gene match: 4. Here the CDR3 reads CASSPDRDYGYTF. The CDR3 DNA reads TGTGCCAGCAGCCCGGACAGGGATTATGGCTACACCTTC.

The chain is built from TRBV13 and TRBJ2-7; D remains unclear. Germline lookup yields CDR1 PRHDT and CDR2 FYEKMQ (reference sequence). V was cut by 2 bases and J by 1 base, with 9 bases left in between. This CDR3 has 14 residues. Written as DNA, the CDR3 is TGTGCCAGCAGCTTACATGCAGGTTCCTACGAGCAGTACTTC. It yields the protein CASSLHAGSYEQYF.

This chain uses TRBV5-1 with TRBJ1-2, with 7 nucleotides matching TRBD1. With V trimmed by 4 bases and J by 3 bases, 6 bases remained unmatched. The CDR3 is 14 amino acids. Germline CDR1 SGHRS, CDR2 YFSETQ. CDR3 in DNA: TGCGCCAGCAGCCCTCAGGGGGAGGACTATGGCTACACCTTC. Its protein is CASSPQGEDYGYTF.

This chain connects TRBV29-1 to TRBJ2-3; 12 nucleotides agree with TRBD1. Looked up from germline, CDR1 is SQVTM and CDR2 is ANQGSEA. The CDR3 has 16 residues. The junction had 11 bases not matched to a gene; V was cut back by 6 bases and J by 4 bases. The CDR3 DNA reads TGCAGCGTCACTGGTACGGGACAGGGGGCCCCAGATACGCAGTATTTT. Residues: CSVTGTGQGAPDTQYF.

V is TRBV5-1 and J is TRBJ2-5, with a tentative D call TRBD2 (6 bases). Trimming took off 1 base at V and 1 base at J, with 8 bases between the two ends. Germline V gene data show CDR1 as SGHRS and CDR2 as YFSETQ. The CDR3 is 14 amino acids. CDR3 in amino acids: CASSLSGAQETQYF. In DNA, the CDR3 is TGCGCCAGCAGCTTGTCGGGAGCCCAAGAGACCCAGTACTTC.

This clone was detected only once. CDR3 in amino acids: CASSTSARDFRAYEQYF. The CDR3 region has the DNA TGTGCCAGCAGTACATCCGCCAGGGATTTTCGCGCCTACGAGCAGTACTTC. The V call is TRBV2, the J call TRBJ2-7; D is possibly TRBD1 (5 bases). CDR3 length: 17 amino acids. Trimming removed 5 bases from V and 2 bases from J, with 22 bases in between. Germline V CDR1 and CDR2: SNHLY, FYNNEI.

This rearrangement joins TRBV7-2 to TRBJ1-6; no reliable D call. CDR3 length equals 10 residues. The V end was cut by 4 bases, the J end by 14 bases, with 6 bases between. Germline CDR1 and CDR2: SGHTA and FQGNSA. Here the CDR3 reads CASSSLTLHF. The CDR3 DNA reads TGTGCCAGCAGCTCCCTAACCCTCCACTTT.

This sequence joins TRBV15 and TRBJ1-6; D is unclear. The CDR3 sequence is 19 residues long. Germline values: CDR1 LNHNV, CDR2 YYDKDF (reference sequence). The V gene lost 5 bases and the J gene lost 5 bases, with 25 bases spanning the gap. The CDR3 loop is CATSDSRVTRVLDNSPLHF. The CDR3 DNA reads TGTGCCACCAGCGACTCCCGGGTCACAAGAGTACTCGATAATTCACCCCTCCACTTT.

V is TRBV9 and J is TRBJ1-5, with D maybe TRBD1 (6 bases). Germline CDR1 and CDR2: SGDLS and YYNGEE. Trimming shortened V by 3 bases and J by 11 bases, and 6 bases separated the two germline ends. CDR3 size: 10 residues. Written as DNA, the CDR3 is TGTGCCAGCAGCGACAGGGCCCAGCATTTT. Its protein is CASSDRAQHF.

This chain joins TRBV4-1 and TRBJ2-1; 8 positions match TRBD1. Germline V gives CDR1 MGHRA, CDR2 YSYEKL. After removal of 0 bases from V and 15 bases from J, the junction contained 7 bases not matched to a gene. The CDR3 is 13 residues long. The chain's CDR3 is CASSQEARTGLFF. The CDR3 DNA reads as TGCGCCAGCAGCCAAGAAGCCCGGACAGGGCTGTTCTTC.

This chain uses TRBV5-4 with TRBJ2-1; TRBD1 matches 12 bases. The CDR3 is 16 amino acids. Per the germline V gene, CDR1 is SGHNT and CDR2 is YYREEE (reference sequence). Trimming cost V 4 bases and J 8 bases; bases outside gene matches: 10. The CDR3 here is CASSNRDRGQFDEQFF. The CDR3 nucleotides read TGTGCCAGCAGCAACCGGGACAGGGGGCAATTTGATGAGCAGTTCTTC.

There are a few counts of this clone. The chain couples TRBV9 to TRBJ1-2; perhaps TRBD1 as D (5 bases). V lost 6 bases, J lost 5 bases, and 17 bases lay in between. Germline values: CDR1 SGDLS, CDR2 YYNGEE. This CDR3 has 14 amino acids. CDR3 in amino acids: CASTRTPGGYGYTF. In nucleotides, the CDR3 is TGTGCCAGCACCCGTACCCCGGGGGGATATGGCTACACCTTC. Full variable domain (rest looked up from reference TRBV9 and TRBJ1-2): DSGVTQTPKHLITATGQRVTLRCSPRSGDLSVYWYQQSLDQGLQFLIQYYNGEERAKGNILERFSAQQFPDLHSELNLSSLELGDSALYFCASTRTPGGYGYTFGSGTRLTVV.

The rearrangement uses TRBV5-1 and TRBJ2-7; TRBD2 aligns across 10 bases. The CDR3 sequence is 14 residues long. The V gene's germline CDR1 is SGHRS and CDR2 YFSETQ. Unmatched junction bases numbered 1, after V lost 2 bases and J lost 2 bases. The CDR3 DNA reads TGCGCCAGCAGCTTTCTAGCGGGAGCCTACGAGCAGTACTTC. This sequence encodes CASSFLAGAYEQYF. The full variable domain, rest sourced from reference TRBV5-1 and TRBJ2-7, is KAGVTQTPRYLIKTRGQQVTLSCSPISGHRSVSWYQQTPGQGLQFLFEYFSETQRNKGNFPGRFSGRQFSNSRSEMNVSTLELGDSALYLCASSFLAGAYEQYFGPGTRLTVT.

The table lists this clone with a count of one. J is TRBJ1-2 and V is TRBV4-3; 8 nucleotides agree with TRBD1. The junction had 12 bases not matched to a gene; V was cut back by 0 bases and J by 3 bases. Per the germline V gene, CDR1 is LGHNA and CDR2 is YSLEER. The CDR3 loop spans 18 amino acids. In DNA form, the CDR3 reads TGCGCCAGCAGCCAAGAGCTGGTCAGGGGGCCCCGGGACTATGGCTACACCTTC. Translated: CASSQELVRGPRDYGYTF.

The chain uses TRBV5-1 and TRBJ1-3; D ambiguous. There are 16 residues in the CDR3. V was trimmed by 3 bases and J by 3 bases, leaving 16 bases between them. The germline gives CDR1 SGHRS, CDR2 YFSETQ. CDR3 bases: TGCGCCAGCAGCTCTTACATCGCGAGCGATGGAAACACCATATATTTT. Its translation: CASSSYIASDGNTIYF.